The 18 T cell receptor beta chains listed next were all sequenced from one sample in a study of Graves' ophthalmopathy and Graves' hyperthyroidism. CDR3 regions of TCR beta were amplified from RNA transcripts. HTBI-primed RT-PCR formed the first round, and a multiplex PCR formed the second. TCRdb re-called the multiplex PCR reads through MiXCR, storing one row per CDR3 protein. The profile shows 450,000 or so distinct CDR3 sequences, around 14% of them singletons. The sequenced sample was blood. The origin of the receptors is a woman between 25 and 40 years old with Graves' ophthalmopathy.

About this clonotype: A read error may be the cause here, since a much bigger clone is one base away. The chain is built from TRBV6-1 and TRBJ2-7; 8 bases are a match to TRBD1. The CDR3 runs 19 residues. Per germline, CDR1 MNHNS and CDR2 SASEGT. The CDR3 sequence is CASSEFEDVVETGAYEQCF. The CDR3 DNA reads as TGTGCCAGCAGTGAATTCGAAGATGTGGTGGAGACAGGGGCCTACGAGCAGTGCTTC.

This clonotype has ten or more counts. The chain recombines TRBV15 with TRBJ1-1, with D hard to call. The CDR3 covers 13 residues. V was shortened by 0 bases and J by 3 bases, with 5 bases between the two germline ends. From germline, CDR1 is LNHNV and CDR2 YYDKDF (reference sequence). CDR3 region: CATSREGYTEAFF. The CDR3 DNA reads as TGTGCCACCAGCAGAGAGGGATACACTGAAGCTTTCTTT.

This clonotype occurred a few times. The chain has TRBV7-9 and TRBJ2-2; TRBD2 matches at 7 bases. The CDR3 has 14 residues. Germline trimming cut 2 bases from V and 6 bases from J; bases unmatched to any gene: 3. Germline V CDR1 and CDR2: SEHNR, FQNEAQ (reference sequence). The CDR3 protein is CASSLSLAAGELFF. The CDR3 DNA reads TGTGCCAGCAGCTTAAGTCTAGCGGCCGGGGAGCTGTTTTTT. The full variable domain, its missing parts supplied by reference TRBV7-9 and TRBJ2-2, is DTGVSQNPRHKITKRGQNVTFRCDPISEHNRLYWYRQTLGQGPEFLTYFQNEAQLEKSRLLSDRFSAERPKGSFSTLEIQRTEQGDSAMYLCASSLSLAAGELFFGEGSRLTVL.

This clonotype has at least ten counts. This rearrangement joins TRBV28 to TRBJ2-7, with 7 bases that match TRBD1. The germline V gene has CDR1 MDHEN and CDR2 SYDVKM. The CDR3 has 14 amino acids. V shed 5 bases and J 3 bases; nucleotides not matched to a gene: 7. The CDR3 DNA sequence: TGTGCCAGCAGTGACCTACAGGGGATCTACGAGCAGTACTTC. Its protein is CASSDLQGIYEQYF.

This clonotype was detected many times. The gene calls are TRBV28 and TRBJ2-6, with TRBD1 matching 7 bases. CDR3 length: 16 amino acids. V lost 6 bases to trimming and J lost 3 bases; unmatched junction nucleotides: 8. Germline V gene data show CDR1 as MDHEN and CDR2 as SYDVKM. CDR3 amino acids: CASSPLGGDGANVLTF. In nucleotides, the CDR3 is TGTGCCAGCAGCCCTTTAGGGGGCGATGGGGCCAACGTCCTGACTTTC.

The chain carries TRBV18 and TRBJ1-2; D may be TRBD1 (5 bases). Between the trimmed V and J ends, which lost 0 bases and 2 bases, there was a span of 13 bases. Per the germline V gene, CDR1 is KGHSH and CDR2 is LQKENI. The CDR3 runs 16 residues. The CDR3 sequence: CASSPPGRHGNYGYTF. The CDR3 DNA sequence: TGTGCCAGCTCACCACCGGGGCGACACGGAAACTATGGCTACACCTTC.

At least ten counts were recorded for this clonotype. This rearrangement joins TRBV18 to TRBJ2-5, with unresolved D. Germline loops: CDR1 KGHSH, CDR2 LQKENI. V was cut by 3 bases and J by 5 bases, with 13 bases left in between. This CDR3 has 14 residues. The chain's CDR3 is CASSPLVGSETQYF. The CDR3 DNA sequence: TGTGCCAGCTCACCCCTCGTCGGCAGCGAGACCCAGTACTTC.

V usage is TRBV6-1 and J usage is TRBJ2-2, with TRBD1 as a possible D gene (6 bases). V lost 4 bases, J lost 1 base, and 7 bases lay in between. Looked up from germline, CDR1 is MNHNS and CDR2 is SASEGT. CDR3 size: 14 residues. DNA of the CDR3: TGTGCCAGCAGTGGGGACATGAACACCGGGGAGCTGTTTTTT. It yields the protein CASSGDMNTGELFF.

In its sample, this clonotype was seen many times. The J gene is TRBJ1-2, the V gene TRBV10-1; TRBD1 might be the D (5 bases). Trimming stripped 6 bases from V and 2 bases from J, with 16 bases between. The CDR3 contains 15 residues. Germline loops: CDR1 WNHNN, CDR2 SYGVQD (reference sequence). CDR3 region: CASSWDGVFNYGYTF. In DNA form, the CDR3 reads TGCGCCAGCAGCTGGGACGGCGTCTTCAACTATGGCTACACCTTC.

This clonotype has ten or more counts. The chain couples TRBV6-1 to TRBJ1-1, with 9 bases identical to TRBD1. This CDR3 region has 14 residues. Looked up from germline, CDR1 is MNHNS and CDR2 is SASEGT. With 4 bases clipped from V and 7 bases from J, the junction kept 7 bases outside the gene matches. The CDR3 DNA follows: TGTGCCAGCAGTGGAATGGGACAGGGCGTTGAAGCTTTCTTT. Translated: CASSGMGQGVEAFF.

This clonotype was detected many times. This sequence joins TRBV2 and TRBJ2-2; D may correspond to TRBD1 or TRBD2 (6 bases each). Germline-derived CDR1 and CDR2 are SNHLY and FYNNEI. The CDR3 length is 13 residues. V lost 6 bases, J lost 6 bases, and 11 bases lay in between. Here the CDR3 DNA reads TGTGCCAGCAGCGGAGGGGGTCCCGGGGAGCTGTTTTTT. Protein sequence: CASSGGGPGELFF.

The chain recombines TRBV27 with TRBJ1-6, with D possibly matching TRBD1 (6 bases). The ends were cut back, 0 bases at V and 14 bases at J, with 11 bases in the middle. Germline V gene sequence: CDR1 MNHEY, CDR2 SMNVEV (reference sequence). CDR3 length: 13 amino acids. In nucleotides, the CDR3 is TGTGCCAGCAGTTTATCGACAGGAGGGACCCTCCACTTT. Translated: CASSLSTGGTLHF.

Many counts were recorded for this clonotype. The V gene is TRBV29-1, the J gene TRBJ1-2; possible D gene TRBD1, 5 bases. Between the trimmed V and J ends, which lost 2 bases and 3 bases, there was a span of 10 bases. CDR3 length: 13 amino acids. From germline, CDR1 is SQVTM and CDR2 ANQGSEA. This CDR3 is CSVERGDYYGYTF. In DNA form, the CDR3 reads TGCAGCGTTGAACGAGGGGACTACTATGGCTACACCTTC. The variable domain in full, completed from reference TRBV29-1 and TRBJ1-2, reads SAVISQKPSRDICQRGTSLTIQCQVDSQVTMMFWYRQQPGQSLTLIATANQGSEATYESGFVIDKFPISRPNLTFSTLTVSNMSPEDSSIYLCSVERGDYYGYTFGSGTRLTVV.

This rearrangement joins TRBV6-2 or TRBV6-3 to TRBJ1-2; D gene uncertain. The CDR3 is 15 residues long. Trimming cost V 0 bases and J 4 bases, with 12 bases left between them. CDR1 and CDR2 (germline): MNHEY, SVGEGT. CDR3 protein: CASSYSERSPYGYTF. The CDR3 nucleotides read TGTGCCAGCAGTTACTCGGAGAGATCGCCCTATGGCTACACCTTC.

In this sample, this clonotype turned up many times. V is TRBV6-5 and J is TRBJ1-5; D is ambiguous. The V gene lost 8 bases and the J gene lost 9 bases, with 23 bases spanning the gap. The CDR3 length is 15 residues. The germline V gene has CDR1 MNHEY and CDR2 SVGAGI. The CDR3 reads CASHVRTEGHRPQHF. CDR3 DNA: TGTGCCAGCCACGTCCGCACCGAGGGTCATCGGCCCCAGCATTTT.

This clonotype was observed at least ten times. The chain has TRBV27 and TRBJ2-7; D possibly corresponds to TRBD2 (5 bases). From germline, CDR1 is MNHEY and CDR2 SMNVEV (reference sequence). This CDR3 comprises 15 residues. Trimming took 6 bases from V and 3 from J, leaving 18 bases between them. In DNA form, the CDR3 reads TGTGCCAGCAGCCCCTTGGAGGAGAGCAACTACGAGCAGTACTTC. This translates into CASSPLEESNYEQYF.

The CDR3 DNA is TGTGCCTGGAGTGTAGGGGTAACTAATTCACCCCTCCACTTT. Encoded protein: CAWSVGVTNSPLHF. This sequence joins TRBV30 and TRBJ1-6, with D perhaps TRBD1 (5 bases). Trimming shortened V by 0 bases and J by 6 bases, and 9 bases separated the two germline ends. This CDR3 has 14 amino acids. Germline V lookup: CDR1 GTSNPN, CDR2 SVGIG (reference sequence).

This clonotype has at least ten counts. This chain uses TRBV15 with TRBJ2-5; tentatively, D is TRBD2 (7 bases). CDR1 is LNHNV, CDR2 YYDKDF, per germline (reference sequence). CDR3 length: 17 amino acids. Trimming shortened V by 5 bases and J by 5 bases, and 24 bases separated the two germline ends. CDR3 sequence reads: CATSRGREQGVMETQYF. The DNA of the CDR3 is TGTGCCACCAGCCGGGGGAGGGAACAGGGAGTAATGGAGACCCAGTACTTC.